This is a list of T cell receptor beta chains from one sample in a study of T cells after yellow fever vaccination. Each CDR3 protein gets one entry after TCRdb re-called the 5' RACE reads with MiXCR. The table records over 150,000 distinct CDR3 sequences, almost 7% of them present only once. Sequenced material: CD4+ T cells sorted from PBMCs, taken about 5 days after the first yellow fever vaccination. Source of these receptors: a man between 18 and 29 years old who received the YFV17D yellow fever vaccine. The CDR3 runs from the conserved cysteine through the conserved F or W. A D gene is named only where the DNA matches it firmly. Only part of the rows carry a size: once, few, many, or a class if the clone is expanded.

d_call	v_call	j_call	cdr3_length	clone_size	cdr3_aa	cdr3_nt
.	TRBV10-3	TRBJ1-1	13	many	CAINFQGGTEAFF	TGTGCCATCAATTTTCAGGGCGGCACTGAAGCTTTCTTT
TRBD2	TRBV11-1	TRBJ2-4	18	many	CASSALGLAGAGKNIQYF	TGTGCCAGCAGCGCCTTGGGACTAGCGGGGGCTGGGAAAAACATTCAGTACTTC
.	TRBV6-5	TRBJ2-7	15	many	CASSYSRNSPYEQYF	TGTGCCAGCAGTTACTCCCGGAACTCCCCCTACGAGCAGTACTTC
.	TRBV7-2	TRBJ1-6	15	many	CASSLSFAGNSPLHF	TGTGCCAGCAGCTTAAGCTTCGCCGGTAATTCACCCCTCCACTTT
TRBD1	TRBV15	TRBJ1-6	18	few	CATSRTRTGNAYNSPLHF	TGTGCCACCAGCAGAACCCGGACAGGGAACGCCTATAATTCACCCCTCCACTTT
TRBD2	TRBV5-1	TRBJ2-5	17	many	CASSPGVGTSGEETQYF	TGCGCCAGCAGCCCTGGTGTCGGGACTAGCGGGGAAGAGACCCAGTACTTC
TRBD1	TRBV19	TRBJ2-2	17	few	CASGRDRGRGGTGELFF	TGTGCCAGTGGCCGGGACAGGGGGCGTGGGGGCACCGGGGAGCTGTTTTTT
.	TRBV11-2	TRBJ2-6	17	.	CASSSSLGGDGANVLTF	TGTGCCAGCAGTTCGAGTCTCGGGGGAGATGGGGCCAACGTCCTGACTTTC
TRBD1	TRBV20-1	TRBJ1-1	14	many	CSANDRGPGTEAFF	TGCAGTGCGAACGACAGGGGTCCGGGTACTGAAGCTTTCTTT
.	TRBV5-1	TRBJ2-2	15	few	CASTVGHVDPGELFF	TGCGCCAGCACGGTGGGACACGTCGACCCCGGGGAGCTGTTTTTT
.	TRBV11-2	TRBJ2-5	15	.	CASSSLRGPQETQYF	TGTGCCAGCAGCTCACTACGCGGGCCCCAAGAGACCCAGTACTTC